This TCR beta chain was sequenced for a study of blood T cell repertoires in COVID-19. Whole-study context: From the United States, Italy and Spain came samples of acute and convalescent COVID-19.

Source study methods: Cell counts per sample came from amplifying reference gene primers. The data were produced by immunoSEQ multiplex PCR, yet TCRdb's version contains in-frame clones alone and is incomplete. The V and J calls and the clone size are those of that table, but D and trimming were determined from the DNA. Among tens of thousands of clones, less than 85% were seen once, and the ten largest hold 11%. The trim removed 4 bases at V and 3 bases at J, leaving 4 bases unmatched. CDR3 length: 14 residues. CDR1 and CDR2 from the germline V gene are SGHRS and YFSETQ. The receptor was derived from a human donor in a cohort sampled during active COVID-19. The V gene is TRBV5-1, the J gene TRBJ1-3; 7 nucleotides line up with TRBD1. Material: peripheral blood. The CDR3 nucleotides are TGCGCCAGCAGCCCCGGGACAGATGGAAACACCATATATTTT. Translated: CASSPGTDGNTIYF.